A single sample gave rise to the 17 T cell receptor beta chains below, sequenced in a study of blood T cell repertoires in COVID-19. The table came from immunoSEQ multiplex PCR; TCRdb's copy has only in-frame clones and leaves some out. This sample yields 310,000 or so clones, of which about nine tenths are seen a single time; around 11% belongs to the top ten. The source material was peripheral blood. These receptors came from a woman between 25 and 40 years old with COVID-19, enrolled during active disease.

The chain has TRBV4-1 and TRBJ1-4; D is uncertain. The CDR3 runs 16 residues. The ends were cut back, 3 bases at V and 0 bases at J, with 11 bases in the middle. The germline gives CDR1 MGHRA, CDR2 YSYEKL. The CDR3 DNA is TGCGCCAGCAGCCAGGCTTGGGCGTCAACTAATGAAAAACTGTTTTTT. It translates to CASSQAWASTNEKLFF.

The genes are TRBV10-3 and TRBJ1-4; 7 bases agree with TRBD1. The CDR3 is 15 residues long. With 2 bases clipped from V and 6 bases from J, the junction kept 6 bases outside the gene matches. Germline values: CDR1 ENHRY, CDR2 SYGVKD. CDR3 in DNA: TGTGCCATCAGTGAGGAGCAGGGGGGAGATGAAAAACTGTTTTTT. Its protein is CAISEEQGGDEKLFF.

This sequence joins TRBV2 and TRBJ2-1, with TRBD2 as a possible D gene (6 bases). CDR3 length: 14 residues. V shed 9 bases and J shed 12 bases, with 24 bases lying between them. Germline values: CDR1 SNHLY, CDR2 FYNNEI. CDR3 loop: CASTTPGPGDAQFF. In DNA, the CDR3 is TGTGCCAGTACTACACCGGGACCGGGAGACGCGCAGTTCTTC.

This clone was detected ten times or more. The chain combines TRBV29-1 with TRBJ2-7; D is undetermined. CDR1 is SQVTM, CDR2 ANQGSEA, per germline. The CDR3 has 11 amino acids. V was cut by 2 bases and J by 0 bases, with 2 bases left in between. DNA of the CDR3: TGCAGCGTTGAACACTCCTACGAGCAGTACTTC. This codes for CSVEHSYEQYF.

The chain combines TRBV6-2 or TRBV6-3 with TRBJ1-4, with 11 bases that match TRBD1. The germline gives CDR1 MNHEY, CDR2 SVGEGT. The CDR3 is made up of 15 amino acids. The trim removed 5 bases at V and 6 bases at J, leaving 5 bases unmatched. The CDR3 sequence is CASSDRTGGYEKLFF. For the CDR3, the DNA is TGTGCCAGCAGTGACCGGACAGGGGGCTATGAAAAACTGTTTTTT.

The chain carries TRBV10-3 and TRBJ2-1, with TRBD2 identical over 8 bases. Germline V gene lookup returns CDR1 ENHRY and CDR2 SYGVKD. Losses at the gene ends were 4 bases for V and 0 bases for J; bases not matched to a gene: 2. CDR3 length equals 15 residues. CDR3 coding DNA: TGTGCCATCAGTGTAAGCGGGAGCTCCTACAATGAGCAGTTCTTC. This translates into CAISVSGSSYNEQFF.

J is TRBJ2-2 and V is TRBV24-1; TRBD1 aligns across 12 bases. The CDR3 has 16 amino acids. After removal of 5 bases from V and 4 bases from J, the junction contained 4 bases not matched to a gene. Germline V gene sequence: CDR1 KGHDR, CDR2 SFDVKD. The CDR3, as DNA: TGTGCCACCAGTGTCGGGGACAGGGGGCCCACCGGGGAGCTGTTTTTT. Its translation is CATSVGDRGPTGELFF.

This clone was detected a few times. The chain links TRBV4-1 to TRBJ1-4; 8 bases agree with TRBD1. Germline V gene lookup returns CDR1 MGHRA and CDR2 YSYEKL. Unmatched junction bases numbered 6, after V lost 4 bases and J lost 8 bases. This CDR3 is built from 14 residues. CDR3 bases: TGCGCCAGCAGCCCTCGGACAGGGAACGAAAAACTGTTTTTT. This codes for CASSPRTGNEKLFF.

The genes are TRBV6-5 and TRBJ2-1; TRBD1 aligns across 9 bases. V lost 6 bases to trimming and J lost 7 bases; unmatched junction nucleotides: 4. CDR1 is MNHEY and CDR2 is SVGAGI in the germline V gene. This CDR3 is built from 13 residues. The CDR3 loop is CASRQGAGNEQFF. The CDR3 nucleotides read TGTGCCAGCAGACAGGGGGCCGGGAATGAGCAGTTCTTC.

The CDR3 DNA is TGTGCCAGTAGTACTGGGAGGGGAGAGACCCAGTACTTC. It specifies CASSTGRGETQYF. V usage is TRBV19 and J usage is TRBJ2-5; 7 bases line up with TRBD2. Germline V lookup: CDR1 LNHDA, CDR2 SQIVND (reference sequence). CDR3 length: 13 residues. V lost 4 bases to trimming and J lost 4 bases; unmatched junction nucleotides: 3.

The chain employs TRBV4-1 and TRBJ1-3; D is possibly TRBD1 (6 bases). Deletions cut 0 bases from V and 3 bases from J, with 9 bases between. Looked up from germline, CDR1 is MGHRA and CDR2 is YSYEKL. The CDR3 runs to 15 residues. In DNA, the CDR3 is TGCGCCAGCAGCCAAGACAGGGGAAATGGAAACACCATATATTTT. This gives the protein CASSQDRGNGNTIYF.

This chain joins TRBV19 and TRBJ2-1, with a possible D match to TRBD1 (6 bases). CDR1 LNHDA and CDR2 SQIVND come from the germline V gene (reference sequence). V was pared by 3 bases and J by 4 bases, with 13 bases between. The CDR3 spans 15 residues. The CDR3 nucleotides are TGTGCCAGTAGTATTCTGTCAGGGGTGTACAATGAGCAGTTCTTC. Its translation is CASSILSGVYNEQFF.

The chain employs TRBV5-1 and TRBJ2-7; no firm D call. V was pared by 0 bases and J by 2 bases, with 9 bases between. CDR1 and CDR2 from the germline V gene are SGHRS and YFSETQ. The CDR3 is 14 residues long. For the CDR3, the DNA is TGCGCCAGCAGCTTGGAGCGCAGCACCTACGAGCAGTACTTC. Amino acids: CASSLERSTYEQYF.

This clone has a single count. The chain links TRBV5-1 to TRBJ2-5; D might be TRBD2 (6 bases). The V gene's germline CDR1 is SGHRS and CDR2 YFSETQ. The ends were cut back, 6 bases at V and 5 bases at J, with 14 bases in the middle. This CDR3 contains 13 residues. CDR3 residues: CASNEPGGETQYF. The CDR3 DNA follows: TGCGCCAGCAACGAGCCAGGAGGGGAGACCCAGTACTTC.

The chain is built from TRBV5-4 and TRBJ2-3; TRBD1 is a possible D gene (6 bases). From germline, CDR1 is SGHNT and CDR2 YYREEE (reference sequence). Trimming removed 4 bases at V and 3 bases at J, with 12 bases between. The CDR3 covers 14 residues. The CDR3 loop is CASSRLQGTDTQYF. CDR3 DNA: TGTGCCAGCAGCCGTCTACAGGGAACAGATACGCAGTATTTT.

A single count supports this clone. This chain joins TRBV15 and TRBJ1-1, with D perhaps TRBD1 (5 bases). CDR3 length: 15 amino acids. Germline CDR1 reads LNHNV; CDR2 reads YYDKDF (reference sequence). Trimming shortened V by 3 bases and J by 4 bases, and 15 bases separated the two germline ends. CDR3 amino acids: CATSSGGDLGTEAFF. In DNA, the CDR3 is TGTGCCACCAGCAGCGGGGGGGATCTGGGCACTGAAGCTTTCTTT.

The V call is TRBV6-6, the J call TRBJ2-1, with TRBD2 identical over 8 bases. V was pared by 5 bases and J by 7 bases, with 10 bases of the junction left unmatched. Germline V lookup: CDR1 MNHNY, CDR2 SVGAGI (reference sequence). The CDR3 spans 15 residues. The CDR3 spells CASSDPGREGNEQFF. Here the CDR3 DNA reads TGTGCCAGCAGTGATCCCGGGAGGGAAGGGAATGAGCAGTTCTTC.